What follows is one TCR beta chain and its context. Sequencing was performed with immunoSEQ multiplex PCR; in TCRdb, only in-frame clones are kept and a portion is missing. The sample includes about 170,000 clones, 88% seen only once; the top ten take 4.9%. CDR3 size: 15 residues. Germline V gene lookup returns CDR1 SGHRS and CDR2 YFSETQ. Trimming cost V 4 bases and J 4 bases, with 17 bases left between them. The data originate from a study of control samples from healthy donors and cancer patients. The J gene is TRBJ1-1, the V gene TRBV5-1; D might be TRBD1 (5 bases). The TCR originated in a woman in her twenties or thirties in good health. Sequencing was done on a sample of blood. This chain's CDR3 is CASSPRVGGVTEAFF. CDR3 DNA: TGCGCCAGCAGCCCCCGGGTGGGGGGTGTCACTGAAGCTTTCTTT.